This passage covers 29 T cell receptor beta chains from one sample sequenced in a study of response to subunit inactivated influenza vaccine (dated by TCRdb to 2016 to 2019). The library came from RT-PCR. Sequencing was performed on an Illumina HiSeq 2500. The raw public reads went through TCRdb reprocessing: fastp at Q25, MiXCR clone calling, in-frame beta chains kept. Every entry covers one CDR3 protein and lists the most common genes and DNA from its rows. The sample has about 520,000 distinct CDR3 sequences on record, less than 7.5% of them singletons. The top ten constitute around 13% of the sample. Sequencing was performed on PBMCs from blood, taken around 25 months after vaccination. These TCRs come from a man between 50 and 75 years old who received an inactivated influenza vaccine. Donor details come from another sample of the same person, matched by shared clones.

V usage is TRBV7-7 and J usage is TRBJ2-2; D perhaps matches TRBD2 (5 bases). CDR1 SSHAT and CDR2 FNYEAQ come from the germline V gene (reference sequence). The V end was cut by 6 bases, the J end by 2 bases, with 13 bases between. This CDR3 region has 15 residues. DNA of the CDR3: TGTGCCAGCAGGGCCGGGGTGGACAACACCGGGGAGCTGTTTTTT. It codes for CASRAGVDNTGELFF.

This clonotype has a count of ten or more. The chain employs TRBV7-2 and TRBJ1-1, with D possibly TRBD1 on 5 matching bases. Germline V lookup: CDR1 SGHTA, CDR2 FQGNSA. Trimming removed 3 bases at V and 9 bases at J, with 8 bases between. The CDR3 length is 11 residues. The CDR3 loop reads CASSLEGQAFF. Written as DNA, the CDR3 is TGTGCCAGCAGCTTGGAGGGGCAAGCTTTCTTT. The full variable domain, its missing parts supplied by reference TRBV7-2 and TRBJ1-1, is GAGVSQSPSNKVTEKGKDVELRCDPISGHTALYWYRQSLGQGLEFLIYFQGNSAPDKSGLPSDRFSAERTGGSVSTLTIQRTQQEDSAVYLCASSLEGQAFFGQGTRLTVV.

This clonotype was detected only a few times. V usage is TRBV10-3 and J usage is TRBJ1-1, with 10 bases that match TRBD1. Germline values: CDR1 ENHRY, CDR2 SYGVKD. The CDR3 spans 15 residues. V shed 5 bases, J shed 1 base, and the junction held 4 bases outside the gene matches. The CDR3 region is CAISPGTGANTEAFF. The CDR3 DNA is TGTGCCATCAGTCCCGGGACAGGGGCGAACACTGAAGCTTTCTTT.

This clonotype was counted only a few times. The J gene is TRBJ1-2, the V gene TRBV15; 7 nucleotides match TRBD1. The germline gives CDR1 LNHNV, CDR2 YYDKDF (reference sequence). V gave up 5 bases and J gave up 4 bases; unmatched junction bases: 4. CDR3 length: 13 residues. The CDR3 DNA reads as TGTGCCACCAGCCAGGGGGAGGCCTATGGCTACACCTTC. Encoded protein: CATSQGEAYGYTF.

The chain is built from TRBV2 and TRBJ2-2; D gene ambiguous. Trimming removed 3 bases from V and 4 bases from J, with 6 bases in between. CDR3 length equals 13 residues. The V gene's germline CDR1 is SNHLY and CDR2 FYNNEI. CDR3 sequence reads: CASSDDTTGELFF. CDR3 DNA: TGTGCCAGCAGTGACGACACCACCGGGGAGCTGTTTTTT.

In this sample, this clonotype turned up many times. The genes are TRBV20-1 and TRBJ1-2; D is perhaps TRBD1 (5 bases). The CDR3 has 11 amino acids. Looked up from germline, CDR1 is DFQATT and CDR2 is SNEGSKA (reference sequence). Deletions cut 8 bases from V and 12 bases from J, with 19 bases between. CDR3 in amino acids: CSPRQPSYHTF. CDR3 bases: TGCAGTCCGAGACAGCCCTCTTATCACACCTTC.

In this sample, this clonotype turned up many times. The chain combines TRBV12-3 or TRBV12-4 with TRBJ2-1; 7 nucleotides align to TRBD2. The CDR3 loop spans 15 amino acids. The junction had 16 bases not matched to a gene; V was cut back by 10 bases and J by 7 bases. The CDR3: CATRPIAGLGNEQFF. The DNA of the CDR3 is TGTGCCACCAGACCAATAGCGGGCCTAGGAAATGAGCAGTTCTTC.

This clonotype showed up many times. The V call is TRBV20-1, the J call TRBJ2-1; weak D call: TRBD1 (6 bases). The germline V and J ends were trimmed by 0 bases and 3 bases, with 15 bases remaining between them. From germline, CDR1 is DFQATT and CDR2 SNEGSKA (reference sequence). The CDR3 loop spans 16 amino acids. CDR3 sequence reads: CSARDAGTNFYNEQFF. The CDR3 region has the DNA TGCAGTGCTAGAGATGCCGGGACAAACTTCTACAATGAGCAGTTCTTC.

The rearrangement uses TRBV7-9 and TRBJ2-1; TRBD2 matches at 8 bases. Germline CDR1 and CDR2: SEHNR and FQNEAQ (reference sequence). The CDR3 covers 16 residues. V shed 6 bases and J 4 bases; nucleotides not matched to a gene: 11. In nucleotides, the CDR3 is TGTGCCAGCAGTTCCCGGGCGGGGGGTCGGTACAATGAGCAGTTCTTC. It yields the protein CASSSRAGGRYNEQFF.

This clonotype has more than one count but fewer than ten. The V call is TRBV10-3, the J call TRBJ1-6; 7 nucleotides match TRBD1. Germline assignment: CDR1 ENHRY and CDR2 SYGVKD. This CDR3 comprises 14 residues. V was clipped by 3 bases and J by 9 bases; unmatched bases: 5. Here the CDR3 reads CAISENRGRSPLHF. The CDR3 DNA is TGTGCCATCAGTGAAAACAGGGGACGTTCACCCCTCCACTTT.

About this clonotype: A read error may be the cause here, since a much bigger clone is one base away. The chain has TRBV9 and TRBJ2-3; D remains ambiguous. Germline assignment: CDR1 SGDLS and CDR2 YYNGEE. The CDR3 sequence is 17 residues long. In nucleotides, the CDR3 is TGTGCCTGCAGCGTAGGAAAGTCAACAGCAATCACAGATACGCAGTATTTT. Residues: CACSVGKSTAITDTQYF.

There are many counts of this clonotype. CDR3 residues: CSVVSGGDNEQFF. The CDR3 nucleotides are TGCAGCGTTGTTAGCGGGGGGGACAATGAGCAGTTCTTC. The chain has TRBV29-1 and TRBJ2-1; 11 nucleotides align to TRBD2. V lost 4 bases and J lost 5; bases outside the gene matches: 1. CDR1 and CDR2 (germline): SQVTM, ANQGSEA. The CDR3 totals 13 residues.

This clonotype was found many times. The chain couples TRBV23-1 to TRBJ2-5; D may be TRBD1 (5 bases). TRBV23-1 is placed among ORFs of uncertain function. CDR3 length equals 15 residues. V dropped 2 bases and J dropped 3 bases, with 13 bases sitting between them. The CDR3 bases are TGCGCCAGCAGTCAAAAGACAGATAAAAAAGAGACCCAGTACTTC. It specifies CASSQKTDKKETQYF.

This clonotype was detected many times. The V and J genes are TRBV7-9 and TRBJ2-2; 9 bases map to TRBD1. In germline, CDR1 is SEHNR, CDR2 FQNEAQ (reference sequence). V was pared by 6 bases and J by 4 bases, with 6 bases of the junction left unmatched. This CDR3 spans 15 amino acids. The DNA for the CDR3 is TGTGCCAGCAGTCAACAGGGGGCCAGCACCGGGGAGCTGTTTTTT. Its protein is CASSQQGASTGELFF.

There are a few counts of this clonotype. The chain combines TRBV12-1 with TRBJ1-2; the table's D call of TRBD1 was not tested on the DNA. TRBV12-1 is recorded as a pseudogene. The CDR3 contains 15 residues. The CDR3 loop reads CASSPTGTENYGYTF. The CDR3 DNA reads TGCGCCAGCAGTCCAACAGGGACAGAGAACTATGGCTACACCTTC.

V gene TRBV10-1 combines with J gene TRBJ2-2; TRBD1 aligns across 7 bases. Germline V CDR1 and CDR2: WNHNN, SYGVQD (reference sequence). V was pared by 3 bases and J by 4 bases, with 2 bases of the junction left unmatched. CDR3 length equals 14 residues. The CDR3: CASSEQGSTGELFF. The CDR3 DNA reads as TGCGCCAGCAGTGAACAGGGGAGCACCGGGGAGCTGTTTTTT.

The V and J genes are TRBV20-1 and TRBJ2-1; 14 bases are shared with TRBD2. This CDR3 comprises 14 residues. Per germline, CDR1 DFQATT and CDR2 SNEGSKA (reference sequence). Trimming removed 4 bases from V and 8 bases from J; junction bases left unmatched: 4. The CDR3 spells CSAMGLAGVDEQFF. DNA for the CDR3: TGCAGTGCTATGGGACTAGCGGGAGTGGATGAGCAGTTCTTC.

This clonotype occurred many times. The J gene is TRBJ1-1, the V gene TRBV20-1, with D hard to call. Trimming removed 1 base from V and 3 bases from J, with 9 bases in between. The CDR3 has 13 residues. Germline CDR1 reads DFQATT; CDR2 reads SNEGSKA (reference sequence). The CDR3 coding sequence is TGCAGTGCTAGAGCTGACGGATACACTGAAGCTTTCTTT. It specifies CSARADGYTEAFF.

CDR3: CASSQGPGGNDGYTF. In nucleotides, the CDR3 is TGTGCCAGCAGCCAAGGACCCGGGGGGAATGATGGCTACACCTTC. The genes are TRBV4-2 and TRBJ1-2; tentatively, D is TRBD1 (5 bases). Deletions cut 1 base from V and 6 bases from J, with 15 bases between. Germline CDR1 and CDR2: LGHNA and YNFKEQ. This CDR3 comprises 15 residues.

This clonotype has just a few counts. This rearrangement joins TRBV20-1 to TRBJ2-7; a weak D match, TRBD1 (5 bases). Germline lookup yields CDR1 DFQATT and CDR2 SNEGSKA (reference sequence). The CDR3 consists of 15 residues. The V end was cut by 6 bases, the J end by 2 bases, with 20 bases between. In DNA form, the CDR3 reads TGCAGTGCCCATAGGGCCCAGGGATTCACCTACGAGCAGTACTTC. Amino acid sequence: CSAHRAQGFTYEQYF.

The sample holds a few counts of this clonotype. The CDR3 DNA sequence: TGTGCCAGCAGCAAGGCCGCCTCCACTAGTGGCTACACCTTC. Its protein is CASSKAASTSGYTF. The chain uses TRBV2 and TRBJ1-2; D is undetermined. The V end was cut by 6 bases, the J end by 7 bases, with 18 bases between. In germline, CDR1 is SNHLY, CDR2 FYNNEI. The CDR3 is 14 residues long.

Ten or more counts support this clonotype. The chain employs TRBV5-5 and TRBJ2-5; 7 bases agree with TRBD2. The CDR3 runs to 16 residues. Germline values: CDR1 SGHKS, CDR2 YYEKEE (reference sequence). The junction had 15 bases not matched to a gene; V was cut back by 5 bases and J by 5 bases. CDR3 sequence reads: CASRRDRTSVVETQYF. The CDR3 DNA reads TGTGCCAGCAGGAGGGATAGGACTAGTGTTGTGGAGACCCAGTACTTC.

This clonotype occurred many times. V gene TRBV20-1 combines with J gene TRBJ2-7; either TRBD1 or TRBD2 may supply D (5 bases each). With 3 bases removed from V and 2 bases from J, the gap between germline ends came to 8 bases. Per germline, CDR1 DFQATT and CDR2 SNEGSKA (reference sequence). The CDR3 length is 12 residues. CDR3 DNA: TGCAGTGCTAGCCGGGGCACCTACGAGCAGTACTTC. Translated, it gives CSASRGTYEQYF.

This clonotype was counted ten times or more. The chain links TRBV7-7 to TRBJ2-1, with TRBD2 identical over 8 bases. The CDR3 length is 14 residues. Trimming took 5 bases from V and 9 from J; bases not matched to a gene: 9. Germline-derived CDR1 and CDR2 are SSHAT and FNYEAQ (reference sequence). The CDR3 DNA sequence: TGTGCCAGCAGCGAGGGAGATAGCGGGACTGAGCAGTTCTTC. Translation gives CASSEGDSGTEQFF.

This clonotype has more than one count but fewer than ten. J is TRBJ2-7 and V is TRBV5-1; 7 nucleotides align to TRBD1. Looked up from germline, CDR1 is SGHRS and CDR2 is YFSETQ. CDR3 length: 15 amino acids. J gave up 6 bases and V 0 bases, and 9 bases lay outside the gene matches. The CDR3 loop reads CASSLANPQGSEQYF. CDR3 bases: TGCGCCAGCAGCTTGGCCAATCCACAGGGGAGCGAGCAGTACTTC. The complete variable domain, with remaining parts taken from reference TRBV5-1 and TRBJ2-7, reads KAGVTQTPRYLIKTRGQQVTLSCSPISGHRSVSWYQQTPGQGLQFLFEYFSETQRNKGNFPGRFSGRQFSNSRSEMNVSTLELGDSALYLCASSLANPQGSEQYFGPGTRLTVT.

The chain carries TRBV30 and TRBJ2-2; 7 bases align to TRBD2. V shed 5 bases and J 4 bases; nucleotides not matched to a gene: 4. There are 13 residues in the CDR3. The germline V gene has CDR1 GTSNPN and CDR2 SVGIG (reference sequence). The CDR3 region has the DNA TGTGCCTGGGGGACTACTGGCACCGGGGAGCTGTTTTTT. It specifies CAWGTTGTGELFF.

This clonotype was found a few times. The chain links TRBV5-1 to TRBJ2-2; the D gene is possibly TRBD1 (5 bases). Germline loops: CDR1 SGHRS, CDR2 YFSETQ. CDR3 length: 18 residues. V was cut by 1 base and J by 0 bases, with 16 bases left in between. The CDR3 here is CASSLRARVDTNTGELFF. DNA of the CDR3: TGCGCCAGCAGCTTGCGGGCCAGGGTAGATACGAACACCGGGGAGCTGTTTTTT.

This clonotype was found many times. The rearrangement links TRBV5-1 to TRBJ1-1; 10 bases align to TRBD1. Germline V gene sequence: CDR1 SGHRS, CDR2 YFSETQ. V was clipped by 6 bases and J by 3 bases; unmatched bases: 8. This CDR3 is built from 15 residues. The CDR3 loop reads CASTRTGTGDTEAFF. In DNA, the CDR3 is TGCGCCAGCACCAGAACCGGGACAGGGGACACTGAAGCTTTCTTT.

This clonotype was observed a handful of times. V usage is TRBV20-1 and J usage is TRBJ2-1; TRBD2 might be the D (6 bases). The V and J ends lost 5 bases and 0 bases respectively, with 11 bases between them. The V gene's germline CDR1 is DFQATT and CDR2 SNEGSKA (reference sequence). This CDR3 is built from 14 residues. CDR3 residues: CSAVSGSSYNEQFF. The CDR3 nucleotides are TGCAGTGCTGTAAGCGGGTCCTCCTACAATGAGCAGTTCTTC.